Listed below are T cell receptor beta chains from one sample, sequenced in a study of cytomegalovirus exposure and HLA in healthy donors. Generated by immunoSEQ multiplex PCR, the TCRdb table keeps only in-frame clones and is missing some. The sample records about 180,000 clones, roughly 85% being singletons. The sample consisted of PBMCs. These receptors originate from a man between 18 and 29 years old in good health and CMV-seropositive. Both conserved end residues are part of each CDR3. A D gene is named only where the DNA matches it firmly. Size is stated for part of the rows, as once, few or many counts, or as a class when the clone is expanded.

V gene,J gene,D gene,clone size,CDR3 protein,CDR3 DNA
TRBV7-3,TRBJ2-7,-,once,CASSLFSVPRGTSSYEQYF,TGTGCCAGCAGCCTTTTTTCGGTCCCGCGCGGAACTTCCTCCTACGAGCAGTACTTC
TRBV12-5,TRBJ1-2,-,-,CASGQYLGQNYGYTF,TGTGCTAGTGGTCAGTACTTGGGGCAGAACTATGGCTACACCTTC
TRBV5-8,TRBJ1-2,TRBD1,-,CASSFQRTGVRVEGYTF,TGTGCCAGCAGCTTTCAGAGGACAGGGGTACGGGTCGAAGGCTACACCTTC
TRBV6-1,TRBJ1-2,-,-,CASEDFPRGYTF,TGTGCCAGCGAAGACTTCCCAAGGGGCTACACCTTC
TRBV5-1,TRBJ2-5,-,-,CASSLAPEQETQYF,TGCGCCAGCAGCTTGGCTCCAGAACAAGAGACCCAGTACTTC
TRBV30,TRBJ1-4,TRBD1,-,CAWSGLRGTDEKLFF,TGTGCCTGGAGCGGACTCAGGGGGACGGATGAAAAACTGTTTTTT
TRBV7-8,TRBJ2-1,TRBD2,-,CASSTRLAGGPGAHNEQFF,TGTGCCAGCAGCACTCGACTAGCGGGAGGGCCGGGCGCCCACAATGAGCAGTTCTTC
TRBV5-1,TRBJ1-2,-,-,CASSLEQGGGMGYGYTF,TGCGCCAGCAGCTTGGAACAAGGGGGAGGGATGGGCTATGGCTACACCTTC
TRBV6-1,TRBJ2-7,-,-,CASREVTYEQYF,TGTGCCAGCAGGGAAGTAACCTACGAGCAGTACTTC
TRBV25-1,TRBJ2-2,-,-,CASSEYSDTGELFF,TGTGCCAGCAGTGAATATAGCGACACCGGGGAGCTGTTTTTT